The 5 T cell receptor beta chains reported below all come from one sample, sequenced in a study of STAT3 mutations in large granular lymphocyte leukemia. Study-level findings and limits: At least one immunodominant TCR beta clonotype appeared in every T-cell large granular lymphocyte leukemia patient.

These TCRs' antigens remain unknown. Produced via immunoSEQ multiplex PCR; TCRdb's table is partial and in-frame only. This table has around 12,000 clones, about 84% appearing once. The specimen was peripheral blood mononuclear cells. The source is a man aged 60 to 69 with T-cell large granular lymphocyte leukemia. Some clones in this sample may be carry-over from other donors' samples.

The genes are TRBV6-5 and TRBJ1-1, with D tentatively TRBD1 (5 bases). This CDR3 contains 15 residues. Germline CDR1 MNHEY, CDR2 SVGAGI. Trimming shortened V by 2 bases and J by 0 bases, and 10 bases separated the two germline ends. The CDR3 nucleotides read TGTGCCAGCAGTTACACAGGAGACATGAACACTGAAGCTTTCTTT. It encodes CASSYTGDMNTEAFF.

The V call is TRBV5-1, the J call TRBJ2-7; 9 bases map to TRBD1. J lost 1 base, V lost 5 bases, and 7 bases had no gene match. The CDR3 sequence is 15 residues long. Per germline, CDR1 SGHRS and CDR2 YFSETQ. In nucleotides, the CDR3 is TGCGCCAGCAGTCTCACAGGGGGCGCTTCCTACGAGCAGTACTTC. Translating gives CASSLTGGASYEQYF.

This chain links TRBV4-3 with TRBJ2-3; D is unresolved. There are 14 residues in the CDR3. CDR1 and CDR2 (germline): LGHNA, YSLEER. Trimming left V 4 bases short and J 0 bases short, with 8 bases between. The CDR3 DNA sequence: TGCGCCAGCAGCCCGGACGTTAGCACAGATACGCAGTATTTT. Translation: CASSPDVSTDTQYF.

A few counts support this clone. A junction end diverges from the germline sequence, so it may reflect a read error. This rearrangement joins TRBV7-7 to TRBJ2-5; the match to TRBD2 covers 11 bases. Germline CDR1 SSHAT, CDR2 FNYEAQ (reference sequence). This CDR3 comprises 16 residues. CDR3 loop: CASSRLAGMYQETQYF. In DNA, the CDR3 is TGTGCTAGCAGCCGACTAGCGGGGATGTACCAAGAGACCCAGTACTTC.

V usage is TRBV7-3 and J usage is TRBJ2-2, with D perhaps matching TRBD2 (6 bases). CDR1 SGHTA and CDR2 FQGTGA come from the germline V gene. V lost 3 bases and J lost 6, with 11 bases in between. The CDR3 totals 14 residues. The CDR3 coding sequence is TGTGCCAGCAGCTTGACGCGGGAAGCCGGGGAGCTGTTTTTT. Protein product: CASSLTREAGELFF.